Given below is one T cell receptor (beta chain) in context. Its antigen remains unidentified. MiXCR, run by TCRdb on the RT-PCR reads, gives a single entry per CDR3 protein. Of around 490,000 distinct CDR3 sequences listed, about 7.6% are singletons. The sample originates from a study of response to subunit inactivated influenza vaccine. Regarding the study as a whole: After each seasonal influenza vaccination, few new T cells are recruited, the authors suggested.

The CDR3 is made up of 14 amino acids. The V gene lost 6 bases and the J gene lost 5 bases, with 17 bases spanning the gap. CDR1 and CDR2 (germline): SQVTM, ANQGSEA. The specimen comprised PBMCs from blood, sampled around 2 years after vaccination. This receptor was taken from a man between 50 and 69 years old who received an inactivated influenza vaccine. The rearrangement joins TRBV29-1 to TRBJ2-1; D is possibly TRBD1 or TRBD2 (5 bases each). CDR3 nucleotide sequence: TGCAGCGTCCCAGCGGAGTGGGGGAACAATGAGCAGTTCTTC. This codes for CSVPAEWGNNEQFF.